This T cell receptor (beta chain) was sequenced in a study of OX40 agonist ivuxolimab in advanced cancers. Study context: Ivuxolimab, which patients received intravenously every 2 weeks, was dosed at 0.01 to 10 mg/kg.

Study-level points and caveats: Expanded peripheral T-cell antigen specificity went undetermined.

TCRdb's copy holds only in-frame clones and misses some; the assay was immunoSEQ multiplex PCR. The sample carries about 71,000 clones, approximately 78% recorded once. About this clone itself: What it recognizes is unknown.

This CDR3 has 14 residues. The germline V gene encodes CDR1 LNHDA and CDR2 SQIVND (reference sequence). Trimming took off 3 bases at V and 4 bases at J, with 10 bases between the two ends. The material was CD4+ or CD8+ T cells sorted from blood, obtained in a trial of the OX40 agonist ivuxolimab. The sequence derives from an adult with an advanced solid tumor such as melanoma, head and neck, liver or kidney cancer. The V gene is TRBV19, the J gene TRBJ1-3; D remains ambiguous. CDR3 coding DNA: TGTGCCAGTAGTATGAGGAGGTCCGGAAACACCATATATTTT. It translates to CASSMRRSGNTIYF.